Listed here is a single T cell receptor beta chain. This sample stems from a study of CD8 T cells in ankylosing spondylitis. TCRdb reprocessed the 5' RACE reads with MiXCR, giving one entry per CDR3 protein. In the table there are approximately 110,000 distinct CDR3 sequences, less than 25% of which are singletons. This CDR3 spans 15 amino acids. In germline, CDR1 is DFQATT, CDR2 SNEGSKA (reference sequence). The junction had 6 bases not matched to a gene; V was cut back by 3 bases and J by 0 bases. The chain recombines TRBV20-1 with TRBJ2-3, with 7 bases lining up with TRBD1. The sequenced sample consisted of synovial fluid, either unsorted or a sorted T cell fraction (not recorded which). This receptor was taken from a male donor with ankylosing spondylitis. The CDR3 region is CSASVTGASTDTQYF. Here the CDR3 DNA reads TGCAGTGCTAGCGTTACAGGGGCCAGCACAGATACGCAGTATTTT.